The rows below give T cell receptor beta chains drawn from one sample of a study of Ad26.COV2.S vaccination and SARS-CoV-2 variants. Only in-frame clones appear in the TCRdb table, and some are missing; sequencing was by immunoSEQ multiplex PCR. The table lists fewer than 500,000 clones, roughly 87% of them singletons. The specimen was peripheral blood, collected in a trial of Ad26.COV2.S vaccine versus placebo. The receptors come from a person aged 18-60 years who received the Ad26.COV2.S COVID-19 vaccine or a placebo. The CDR3 runs from the conserved cysteine through the conserved F or W. A D gene is named only where the DNA matches it firmly. Size is stated for part of the rows, as once, few or many counts, or as a class when the clone is expanded.

J | D | V | size | DNA | CDR3
TRBJ1-2 | - | TRBV9 | - | TGTGCCAGCAGCCTGCCACAGGGTGGCTACACCTTC | CASSLPQGGYTF
TRBJ1-2 | - | TRBV20-1 | - | TGCAGTGCTAGAGATAATCAGCGACAAGGCTTC | CSARDNQRQGF
TRBJ1-3 | - | TRBV6-5 | - | TGTGCCAGCAGTTACTCGAAAGGGGACCCTCGAAACACCATATATTTT | CASSYSKGDPRNTIYF
TRBJ1-2 | - | TRBV6-6 | - | TGTGCCAGCAGTCTGTTGGGACATAGCTATGGCTACACCTTC | CASSLLGHSYGYTF
TRBJ2-3 | - | TRBV6-5 | - | TGTGCCAGCAGTCCGCATTCCGCCCCAGATACGCAGTATTTT | CASSPHSAPDTQYF
TRBJ2-5 | TRBD2 | TRBV10-3 | - | TGTGCCATCAGGGCGGGGAGGGATCAAGAGACCCAGTACTTC | CAIRAGRDQETQYF
TRBJ1-5 | TRBD1 | TRBV19 | once | TGTGCCAGTAGTGGGACAGTCAGACTTCGGCCCCAGCATTTT | CASSGTVRLRPQHF
TRBJ2-5 | - | TRBV7-3 | - | TGTGCCAGCAGCTTAAATGGAGGGGAGACCCAGTACTTC | CASSLNGGETQYF
TRBJ2-3 | TRBD1 | TRBV14 | - | TGTGCCAGCAGCCAAGTAGGGGGCCGCACAGATACGCAGTATTTT | CASSQVGGRTDTQYF
TRBJ2-1 | - | TRBV12-5 | - | TGTGCTAGTGGTAGTTGGGGCGGTATTGAGCAGTTCTTC | CASGSWGGIEQFF
TRBJ1-5 | - | TRBV4-2 | few | TGTGCCAGCAGCCAAGATCGCGGGGAGCCCCAGCATTTT | CASSQDRGEPQHF
TRBJ1-3 | - | TRBV2 | - | TGTGCCAGCCGGGAGGTCGGAAACACCATATATTTT | CASREVGNTIYF
TRBJ2-5 | - | TRBV19 | once | TGTGCCAGTAGTATATCTGTGTTGGGGGCCCAAGAGACCCAGTACTTC | CASSISVLGAQETQYF
TRBJ2-2 | - | TRBV29-1 | - | TGCAGCGTCGTTCTATTGAACACCGGGGAGCTGTTTTTT | CSVVLLNTGELFF
TRBJ1-2 | - | TRBV3-1/TRBV3-2 | - | TGTGCCAGCAGCCCGGGACCTTTGCCCTATGGCTACACCTTC | CASSPGPLPYGYTF
TRBJ1-2 | - | TRBV3-1/TRBV3-2 | - | TGTGCCAGCAGCATATCAGGGGAAGGCTACACCTTC | CASSISGEGYTF
TRBJ1-2 | TRBD1 | TRBV5-1 | - | TGCGCCAGCAGCTTTAGAGCGGGACAGCCCGAGGGCTACACCTTC | CASSFRAGQPEGYTF
TRBJ2-3 | - | TRBV4-1 | - | TGCGCCAGCAGCCAGGCTCACCTCGTAGCGGCAGATACGCAGTATTTT | CASSQAHLVAADTQYF
TRBJ1-4 | - | TRBV28 | - | TGTGCCAGCAGTGCAGGGGCGTACGGTGAAAAACTGTTTTTT | CASSAGAYGEKLFF
TRBJ2-4 | - | TRBV4-2 | - | TGTGCCAGCACCTCAGGGGCCCCTGCGGTGGGGGACATTCAGTACTTC | CASTSGAPAVGDIQYF
TRBJ2-1 | - | TRBV5-4 | - | TGTGCCAGCAGCACCCGGGACTCTCGCTTCTTGGAGCAGTTCTTC | CASSTRDSRFLEQFF
TRBJ2-5 | TRBD2 | TRBV30 | - | TGTGCCTGGTCGACTAGCAGTTACGAGACCCAGTACTTC | CAWSTSSYETQYF
TRBJ1-4 | - | TRBV7-9 | - | TGTGCCAGCAGCTCCCCCCTGGGGCGCGGGGATGAAAAACTGTTTTTT | CASSSPLGRGDEKLFF
TRBJ2-5 | - | TRBV12-3/TRBV12-4 | - | TGTGCCAGCAGGTTAGGGGGTAGTGAGACCCAGTACTTC | CASRLGGSETQYF
TRBJ2-5 | TRBD2 | TRBV24-1 | - | TGTGCCACCAGTGACCAGACTAGCGGGAGTAGAGAGACCCAGTACTTC | CATSDQTSGSRETQYF
TRBJ1-2 | TRBD1 | TRBV6-6 | - | TGTGCCAGCAGTACTAACGGACAGGGCGGTGGCTACACCTTC | CASSTNGQGGGYTF
TRBJ2-5 | TRBD2 | TRBV11-2 | - | TGTGCCAGCAGCTTAGTAACGGGCGGGAGAGGGACCCAGTACTTC | CASSLVTGGRGTQYF
TRBJ2-1 | - | TRBV11-3 | - | TGTGCCAGCAGCTACCCATACAATGAGCAGTTCTTC | CASSYPYNEQFF
TRBJ2-5 | - | TRBV18 | once | TGTGCCAGCTCATTAGGGCAGCAAGAGACCCAGTACTTC | CASSLGQQETQYF
TRBJ1-2 | TRBD1 | TRBV27 | few | TGTGCCAGCAGTGGCTTGGGGACAGGGGATGGCTACACCTTC | CASSGLGTGDGYTF
TRBJ1-5 | - | TRBV6-6 | - | TGTGCCAGCAGTCGGGACGGACCGCTCTATAGCAATCAGCCCCAGCATTTT | CASSRDGPLYSNQPQHF
TRBJ1-1 | - | TRBV24-1 | once | TGTGCCACCAGTGAGGCGGGTTGGAACACTGAAGCTTTCTTT | CATSEAGWNTEAFF
TRBJ1-1 | - | TRBV10-3 | - | TGTGCCATCACCCCCGGGGTGAACACTGAAGCTTTCTTT | CAITPGVNTEAFF
TRBJ2-3 | TRBD2 | TRBV4-2 | - | TGTGCCAGCAGCCAAGCGGGACTAGCGGGGGGGCGAACAGATACGCAGTATTTT | CASSQAGLAGGRTDTQYF
TRBJ2-7 | TRBD2 | TRBV4-2 | few | TGTGCCAGCAGCCAAGATAGGCTAGCGGGGACCTACGAGCAGTACTTC | CASSQDRLAGTYEQYF
TRBJ1-1 | TRBD1 | TRBV12-3/TRBV12-4 | once | TGTGCCAGCAGCAAGACAGGGTCCACTGAAGCTTTCTTT | CASSKTGSTEAFF
TRBJ2-7 | - | TRBV7-2 | - | TGTGCCAGCAGCTTGAAGGTGAGCTCCTACGAGCAGTACTTC | CASSLKVSSYEQYF
TRBJ1-2 | TRBD1 | TRBV29-1 | - | TGCAGCGTTGACGAACTCCAGAGCAGGGGGGGGAACTATGGCTACACCTTC | CSVDELQSRGGNYGYTF
TRBJ1-4 | - | TRBV5-1 | - | TGCGCCAGCAGCCCCCCGGGACCCGCGCTCGAAAAACTGTTTTTT | CASSPPGPALEKLFF
TRBJ1-3 | - | TRBV19 | once | TGTGCCAGTAGTATAGGGTCTGGAAACACCATATATTTT | CASSIGSGNTIYF
TRBJ2-1 | - | TRBV7-9 | - | TGTGCCAGCAGCTGGGGAGACAGCATGTTGAACAATGAGCAGTTCTTC | CASSWGDSMLNNEQFF
TRBJ1-5 | - | TRBV28 | - | TGTGCCAGCAGTTCCTTCCCGGGGGCGAGCAATCAGCCCCAGCATTTT | CASSSFPGASNQPQHF
TRBJ1-1 | TRBD1 | TRBV19 | - | TGTGCCAGTAGCCCGTGGACAGGCAACACTGAAGCTTTCTTT | CASSPWTGNTEAFF
TRBJ2-7 | - | TRBV5-5 | - | TGTGCCAGCAGCTTATTTCGAGGAGGGCCCCTCGTGCAGTACTTC | CASSLFRGGPLVQYF
TRBJ1-3 | - | TRBV28 | - | TGTGCCAGCGGGACATTCTCTGGAAACACCATATATTTT | CASGTFSGNTIYF
TRBJ1-1 | - | TRBV6-6 | once | TGTGCCAGCAGTGGTCAGTTGAACACTGAAGCTTTCTTT | CASSGQLNTEAFF
TRBJ1-5 | - | TRBV9 | few | TGTGCCAGCAGCGTAGGAGGAGGGTTTCAGCCCCAGCATTTT | CASSVGGGFQPQHF
TRBJ2-3 | TRBD2 | TRBV27 | - | TGTGCCAGCAGCCGTCGCCCGACTAGCGGGAGTGGCACAGATACGCAGTATTTT | CASSRRPTSGSGTDTQYF
TRBJ2-3 | - | TRBV7-9 | once | TGTGCCAGCAGCTTGAGAGGTCCGACAGATACGCAGTATTTT | CASSLRGPTDTQYF